Included here is one TCR beta chain sequence, with context. This sample is drawn from a study of T cells after somatic rescue of genetic block. Libraries were prepared by immunoSEQ multiplex PCR; TCRdb keeps only in-frame clonotypes and omits some of them. The sample shows approximately 14,000 clones, over 65% of them seen only once. V dropped 7 bases and J dropped 1 base, with 8 bases sitting between them. Germline assignment: CDR1 LGHNT and CDR2 FRNRAP. The CDR3 is 13 amino acids. The chain links TRBV12-5 to TRBJ2-1; no clear D. Sequencing input: peripheral blood mononuclear cells (PBMCs). The receptor comes from a boy aged 5-17 years. CDR3 sequence (DNA): TGTGCTAGTGCAGAACGGTCCTACAATGAGCAGTTCTTC. Translation gives CASAERSYNEQFF. Supplemented by reference TRBV12-5 and TRBJ2-1, the full variable domain reads DARVTQTPRHKVTEMGQEVTMRCQPILGHNTVFWYRQTMMQGLELLAYFRNRAPLDDSGMPKDRFSAEMPDATLATLKIQPSEPRDSAVYFCASAERSYNEQFFGPGTRLTVL.